Below, 20 T cell receptor beta chains from the same sample are listed, as sequenced in a study of T cells in Graves' hyperthyroidism and ophthalmopathy. What was amplified from RNA transcripts were TCR beta CDR3 regions. The HTBI primer set was used in a first-round RT-PCR of the TCR CDR3. TCRdb re-derived calls from the multiplex PCR reads in MiXCR, one entry per CDR3 protein. The profile shows about 610,000 distinct CDR3 sequences, about 14% of them singletons. The specimen sequenced was blood. The receptor source for this set is a woman between 40 and 55 years old with Graves' ophthalmopathy.

This clonotype has a count of ten or more. The rearrangement joins TRBV28 to TRBJ2-2; D not certain. Germline CDR1 is MDHEN and CDR2 is SYDVKM. The CDR3 has 15 amino acids. The V and J ends lost 1 base and 2 bases respectively, with 8 bases between them. The CDR3 DNA reads as TGTGCCAGCAGTTTATTTGGCACCAACACCGGGGAGCTGTTTTTT. It specifies CASSLFGTNTGELFF.

This clonotype was detected only a few times. The V call is TRBV28, the J call TRBJ1-3; D gene uncertain. Trimming removed 5 bases at V and 7 bases at J, with 6 bases between. This CDR3 has 11 residues. Germline CDR1 MDHEN, CDR2 SYDVKM. The CDR3 DNA sequence: TGTGCCAGCAGTACTCAGAACACCATATATTTT. Amino acid sequence: CASSTQNTIYF.

This clonotype has just a few counts. The V and J genes are TRBV12-3 or TRBV12-4 and TRBJ2-2, with TRBD1 matching 9 bases. This CDR3 has 14 residues. Germline trimming cut 4 bases from V and 7 bases from J; bases unmatched to any gene: 4. The DNA for the CDR3 is TGTGCCAGCAGTTCAACAGGGGGCAACGGGGAGCTGTTTTTT. Translating it yields CASSSTGGNGELFF.

The table lists this clonotype with many counts. The junction departs from germline at one end; a sequencing error may be responsible. The chain joins TRBV6-5 to TRBJ1-6; TRBD1 aligns across 8 bases. The CDR3 loop spans 17 amino acids. CDR1 is MNHEY, CDR2 SVGAGI, per germline. CDR3 nucleotide sequence: TGTGCCAGCAGTTACGACCGGACAGGGTCCTTTAATTCACCCCTCCACTTT. It codes for CASSYDRTGSFNSPLHF.

This clonotype was counted at least ten times. CDR3: CATRIWGAQSGELFF. The CDR3 nucleotides read TGTGCCACCAGGATATGGGGGGCACAATCCGGGGAGCTGTTTTTT. The rearrangement joins TRBV6-2 or TRBV6-3 to TRBJ2-2, with D possibly being TRBD1 or TRBD2 (6 bases each). V was pared by 10 bases and J by 6 bases, with 21 bases between. Germline V CDR1 and CDR2: MNHEY, SVGEGT. The CDR3 totals 15 residues.

The J gene is TRBJ2-3, the V gene TRBV5-1; D gene uncertain. The CDR3 runs to 12 residues. The V and J ends lost 4 bases and 6 bases respectively, with 9 bases between them. CDR1 SGHRS and CDR2 YFSETQ come from the germline V gene. The CDR3 protein is CASSPYPDTQYF. DNA of the CDR3: TGCGCCAGCAGCCCCTACCCGGATACGCAGTATTTT. Full variable domain (rest looked up from reference TRBV5-1 and TRBJ2-3): KAGVTQTPRYLIKTRGQQVTLSCSPISGHRSVSWYQQTPGQGLQFLFEYFSETQRNKGNFPGRFSGRQFSNSRSEMNVSTLELGDSALYLCASSPYPDTQYFGPGTRLTVL.

This clonotype has a handful of counts. V is TRBV6-2 or TRBV6-3 and J is TRBJ2-7; tentatively, D is TRBD2 (6 bases). V lost 4 bases, J lost 5 bases, and 15 bases lay in between. Germline CDR1 reads MNHEY; CDR2 reads SVGEGT. This CDR3 region has 14 residues. The CDR3 DNA is TGTGCCAGCAGTTTGACGGGAGAGGTCGACGAGCAGTACTTC. Translating gives CASSLTGEVDEQYF.

This clonotype showed up just a few times. The CDR3 sequence is CASSYFRTVPYEQYF. In nucleotides, the CDR3 is TGTGCCAGCAGTTACTTCCGGACAGTGCCCTACGAGCAGTACTTC. The V and J genes are TRBV6-2 or TRBV6-3 and TRBJ2-7, with a weak D call TRBD1 (6 bases). CDR1 and CDR2 (germline): MNHEY, SVGEGT. The CDR3 loop spans 15 amino acids. V shed 1 base and J shed 2 bases, with 12 bases lying between them.

This clonotype was found many times. V usage is TRBV20-1 and J usage is TRBJ1-5; 7 bases are shared with TRBD1. Germline CDR1 DFQATT, CDR2 SNEGSKA (reference sequence). The CDR3 spans 15 residues. V trimming: 3 bases; J trimming: 0 bases; junction bases outside the gene matches: 5. The CDR3 region is CSARGTDHSNQPQHF. The CDR3 bases are TGCAGTGCTAGGGGGACAGACCATAGCAATCAGCCCCAGCATTTT.

This clonotype has at least ten counts. CDR3 amino acids: CSAQTSISYEQYF. The CDR3 coding sequence is TGCAGTGCTCAGACCTCCATCTCCTACGAGCAGTACTTC. The chain carries TRBV20-1 and TRBJ2-7; D uncertain. The CDR3 totals 13 residues. CDR1 is DFQATT and CDR2 is SNEGSKA in the germline V gene (reference sequence). The V end was cut by 5 bases, the J end by 0 bases, with 11 bases between.

The chain carries TRBV19 and TRBJ1-4; TRBD1 aligns across 10 bases. The junction had 9 bases not matched to a gene; V was cut back by 6 bases and J by 8 bases. The CDR3 is made up of 15 amino acids. The germline V gene encodes CDR1 LNHDA and CDR2 SQIVND (reference sequence). For the CDR3, the DNA is TGTGCCAGTAGACCTCCCGGGACAGGGGAGGAAAAACTGTTTTTT. Residues: CASRPPGTGEEKLFF.

In this sample, this clonotype turned up many times. The rearrangement uses TRBV7-8 and TRBJ1-2, with D maybe TRBD1 (5 bases). Per the germline V gene, CDR1 is SGHVS and CDR2 is FQNEAQ. The CDR3 is made up of 14 amino acids. V was trimmed by 0 bases and J by 4 bases, leaving 9 bases between them. Written as DNA, the CDR3 is TGTGCCAGCAGCTTAGCAAGGGGTGGCTATGGCTACACCTTC. Its protein product is CASSLARGGYGYTF.

Ten or more counts support this clonotype. The chain is built from TRBV10-3 and TRBJ1-1, with D maybe TRBD1 (5 bases). Trimming pared 8 bases from V and 4 bases from J, leaving 8 bases between. Germline V gene sequence: CDR1 ENHRY, CDR2 SYGVKD. This CDR3 comprises 11 residues. As DNA, the CDR3 is TGTGCCATCGGGACTGCCACTGAAGCTTTCTTT. Encoded protein: CAIGTATEAFF.

The table lists this clonotype with many counts. This chain links TRBV7-3 with TRBJ1-1, with D tentatively TRBD1 (6 bases). Germline loops: CDR1 SGHTA, CDR2 FQGTGA. V lost 6 bases, J lost 2 bases, and 13 bases lay in between. This CDR3 is built from 14 residues. The CDR3 loop is CASSSGHSNTEAFF. CDR3 in DNA: TGTGCCAGCAGTTCGGGACACAGCAACACTGAAGCTTTCTTT.

This clonotype has only a few counts. This chain uses TRBV6-2 or TRBV6-3 with TRBJ2-5, with D perhaps TRBD1 or TRBD2 (5 bases each). The germline V gene has CDR1 MNHEY and CDR2 SVGEGT. The CDR3 has 14 residues. V gave up 4 bases and J gave up 1 base, with 10 bases separating them. DNA of the CDR3: TGTGCCAGCAGTTGGGACGAGATCCAAGAGACCCAGTACTTC. Translating gives CASSWDEIQETQYF.

This clonotype was seen repeatedly, ten times or more. The chain employs TRBV7-9 and TRBJ2-5; unclear D gene. The CDR3 sequence is 11 residues long. Germline loops: CDR1 SEHNR, CDR2 FQNEAQ (reference sequence). The V and J ends lost 3 bases and 9 bases respectively, with 8 bases between them. CDR3 protein: CASSFQRAQYF. Here the CDR3 DNA reads TGTGCCAGCAGCTTCCAGAGAGCCCAGTACTTC. The whole variable domain, remainder taken from reference TRBV7-9 and TRBJ2-5, is DTGVSQNPRHKITKRGQNVTFRCDPISEHNRLYWYRQTLGQGPEFLTYFQNEAQLEKSRLLSDRFSAERPKGSFSTLEIQRTEQGDSAMYLCASSFQRAQYFGPGTRLLVL.

The table lists this clonotype with many counts. The J gene is TRBJ2-7, the V gene TRBV7-8; 11 bases map to TRBD2. The CDR3 consists of 16 residues. CDR1 SGHVS and CDR2 FQNEAQ come from the germline V gene. J was trimmed by 5 bases and V by 4 bases; bases with no gene match: 10. CDR3: CASSYRLAGGTDEQYF. CDR3 sequence (DNA): TGTGCCAGCAGCTACCGCCTAGCGGGAGGAACGGACGAGCAGTACTTC.

This clonotype occurred a few times. The genes are TRBV4-1 and TRBJ2-7; D perhaps matches TRBD2 (6 bases). This CDR3 has 17 amino acids. V was trimmed by 0 bases and J by 5 bases, leaving 20 bases between them. The germline V gene has CDR1 MGHRA and CDR2 YSYEKL. In DNA, the CDR3 is TGCGCCAGCAGCCAAGATTCGTTGACTAGTAGTAGGAACGAGCAGTACTTC. It encodes CASSQDSLTSSRNEQYF.

This clonotype was seen repeatedly, ten times or more. This sequence joins TRBV28 and TRBJ2-6; D remains unclear. Trimming removed 9 bases from V and 0 bases from J, with 6 bases in between. This CDR3 has 13 amino acids. Germline-derived CDR1 and CDR2 are MDHEN and SYDVKM. This CDR3 reads CASYNSGANVLTF. As DNA, the CDR3 is TGTGCCAGTTACAACTCTGGGGCCAACGTCCTGACTTTC. The variable domain in full, completed from reference TRBV28 and TRBJ2-6, reads DVKVTQSSRYLVKRTGEKVFLECVQDMDHENMFWYRQDPGLGLRLIYFSYDVKMKEKGDIPEGYSVSREKKERFSLILESASTNQTSMYLCASYNSGANVLTFGAGSRLTVL.

In its sample, this clonotype was seen many times. V gene TRBV11-2 combines with J gene TRBJ2-7; tentatively, D is TRBD2 (6 bases). The CDR3 totals 16 residues. Per germline, CDR1 SGHAT and CDR2 FQNNGV. With 2 bases removed from V and 6 bases from J, the gap between germline ends came to 20 bases. The CDR3 DNA reads TGTGCCAGCAGCTTACGGCGGGGTATGCATGCGGGCGAGCAGTACTTC. This sequence encodes CASSLRRGMHAGEQYF. The whole variable domain, filled in from reference TRBV11-2 and TRBJ2-7, reads EAGVAQSPRYKIIEKRQSVAFWCNPISGHATLYWYQQILGQGPKLLIQFQNNGVVDDSQLPKDRFSAERLKGVDSTLKIQPAKLEDSAVYLCASSLRRGMHAGEQYFGPGTRLTVT.